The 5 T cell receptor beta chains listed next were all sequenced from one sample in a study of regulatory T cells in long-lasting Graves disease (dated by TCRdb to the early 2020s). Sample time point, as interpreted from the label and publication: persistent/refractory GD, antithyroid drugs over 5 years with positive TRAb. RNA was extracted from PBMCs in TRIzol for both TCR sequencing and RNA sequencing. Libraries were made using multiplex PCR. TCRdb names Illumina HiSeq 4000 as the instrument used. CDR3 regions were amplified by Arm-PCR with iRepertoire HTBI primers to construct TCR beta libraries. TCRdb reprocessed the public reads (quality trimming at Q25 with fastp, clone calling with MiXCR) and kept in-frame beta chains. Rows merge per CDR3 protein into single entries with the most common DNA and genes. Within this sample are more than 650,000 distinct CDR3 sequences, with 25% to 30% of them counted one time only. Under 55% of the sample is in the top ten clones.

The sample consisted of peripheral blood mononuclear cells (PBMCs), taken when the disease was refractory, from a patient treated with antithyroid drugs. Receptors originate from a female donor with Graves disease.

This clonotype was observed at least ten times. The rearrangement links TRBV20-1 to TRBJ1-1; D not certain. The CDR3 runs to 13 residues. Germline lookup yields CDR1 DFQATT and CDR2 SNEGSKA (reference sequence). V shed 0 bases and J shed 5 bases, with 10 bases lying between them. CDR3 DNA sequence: TGCAGTGCTAGAGATCAAGGGTATACTGAAGCTTTCTTT. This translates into CSARDQGYTEAFF.

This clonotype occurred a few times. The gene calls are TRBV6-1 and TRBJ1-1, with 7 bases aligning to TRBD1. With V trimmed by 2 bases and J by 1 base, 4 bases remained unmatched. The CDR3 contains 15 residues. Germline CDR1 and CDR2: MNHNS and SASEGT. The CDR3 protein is CASSERTGRNTEAFF. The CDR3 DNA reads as TGTGCCAGCAGTGAAAGGACAGGTCGGAACACTGAAGCTTTCTTT.

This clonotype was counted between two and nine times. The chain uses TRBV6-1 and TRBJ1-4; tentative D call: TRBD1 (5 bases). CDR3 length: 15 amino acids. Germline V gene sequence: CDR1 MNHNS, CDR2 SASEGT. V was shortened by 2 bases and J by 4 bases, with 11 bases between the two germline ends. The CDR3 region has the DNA TGTGCCAGCAGTGAACCCTGGGACCTTAATGAAAAACTGTTTTTT. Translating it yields CASSEPWDLNEKLFF.

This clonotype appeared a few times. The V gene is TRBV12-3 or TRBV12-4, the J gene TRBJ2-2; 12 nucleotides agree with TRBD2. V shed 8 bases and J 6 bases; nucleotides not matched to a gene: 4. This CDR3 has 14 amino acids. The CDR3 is CASQLAGGPGELFF. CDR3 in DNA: TGTGCCAGCCAACTAGCGGGAGGACCCGGGGAGCTGTTTTTT.

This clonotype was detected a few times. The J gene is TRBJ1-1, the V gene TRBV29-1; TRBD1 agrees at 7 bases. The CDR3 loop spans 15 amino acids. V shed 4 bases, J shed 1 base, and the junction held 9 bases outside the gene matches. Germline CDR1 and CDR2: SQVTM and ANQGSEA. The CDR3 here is CSVVSAGGWNTEAFF. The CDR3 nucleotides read TGCAGCGTTGTTTCGGCAGGGGGGTGGAACACTGAAGCTTTCTTT.